The subject of this entry is one TCR beta chain. The antigen remains unidentified. These data come from a study of PD-L1 blockade in urothelial cancer. Looking at the study overall: Males with urothelial cancer arising in the bladder constituted about 90% of the roughly 29 patients. Chemotherapy regimens numbering 0 to 3 had been given to patients.

The study's findings and limits: Tumor-linked clones in blood grew more by 3 weeks in durable-benefit patients. Pretreatment blood TCR clonality under the median forecast improved survival.

The CDR3 length is 16 residues. Germline assignment: CDR1 SGHAT and CDR2 FQNNGV. With 0 bases removed from V and 4 bases from J, the gap between germline ends came to 15 bases. This table comes from immunoSEQ multiplex PCR, and its TCRdb copy is limited to in-frame clones, with some not included. The sample holds more than 75,000 clones; 90% to 95% are singletons and the top ten take 8.5% to 9.5%. V is TRBV11-2 and J is TRBJ2-5, with D possibly TRBD1 on 5 matching bases. This sequence was found in a man aged 55 to 70 with urothelial cancer. Source: PBMCs, taken around atezolizumab (anti-PD-L1) treatment. DNA of the CDR3: TGTGCCAGCAGCTTAGATCTGGGGCAGGGCCCAGAGACCCAGTACTTC. Amino acid sequence: CASSLDLGQGPETQYF.